Presented here are 27 T cell receptor beta chains from one specimen sequenced in a study of shared clonotypes between healthy human individuals. Clones were read by immunoSEQ multiplex PCR, and TCRdb kept only the in-frame ones, dropping some. The table records approximately 2.5 million clones, roughly 92% of them present only once. Sequenced material: naive CD4+ T cells sorted from blood. The subset denotes: CD45RA+ positively selected. These receptors originate from a man aged 18 to 29 in good health.

This chain joins TRBV6-1 and TRBJ2-1, with 7 bases fitting TRBD1. With 7 bases clipped from V and 9 bases from J, the junction kept 9 bases outside the gene matches. The germline CDR1 and CDR2 sequences are MNHNS and SASEGT. The CDR3 contains 13 residues. CDR3 coding DNA: TGTGCCAGCACTTTGTCGACAGGGCGTGAGCAGTTCTTC. This translates into CASTLSTGREQFF.

The V call is TRBV27, the J call TRBJ2-3; TRBD2 matches 8 bases. The J segment lost 3 bases and the V segment lost 3 bases, leaving 11 bases of the junction unmatched. The CDR3 length is 17 residues. Germline CDR1 reads MNHEY; CDR2 reads SMNVEV (reference sequence). The CDR3 nucleotides read TGTGCCAGCAGTTTCACACCCGGGACTAGTGGGACAGATACGCAGTATTTT. Protein sequence: CASSFTPGTSGTDTQYF.

The CDR3 here is CASSLSTEQYF. For the CDR3, the DNA is TGTGCCAGCAGCTTATCGACCGAGCAGTACTTC. The chain joins TRBV7-9 to TRBJ2-7; D remains unclear. The CDR3 length is 11 residues. The germline V and J ends were trimmed by 2 bases and 6 bases, with 5 bases remaining between them. Germline V lookup: CDR1 SEHNR, CDR2 FQNEAQ (reference sequence).

This clone was seen more than once but under ten times. The CDR3, as DNA: TGTGCCAGCAGTCCCATCGACAGACTGAACACTGAAGCTTTCTTT. Translated: CASSPIDRLNTEAFF. This chain joins TRBV28 and TRBJ1-1; TRBD1 is a possible D gene (5 bases). V lost 5 bases to trimming and J lost 0 bases, with 13 bases between them. Germline V gene data show CDR1 as MDHEN and CDR2 as SYDVKM. The CDR3 covers 15 residues.

CDR3 DNA: TGTGCCAGCAGCAAAAGATCACGGAGGGGGAGCACAGATACGCAGTATTTT. This sequence encodes CASSKRSRRGSTDTQYF. The chain links TRBV21-1 to TRBJ2-3. TRBV21-1 is given as a pseudogene. The CDR3 is 17 amino acids.

The chain employs TRBV6-1 and TRBJ2-2, with D possibly being TRBD1 or TRBD2 (6 bases each). CDR1 MNHNS and CDR2 SASEGT come from the germline V gene. The V end was cut by 4 bases, the J end by 2 bases, with 14 bases between. This CDR3 spans 16 amino acids. DNA of the CDR3: TGTGCCAGCAGTGCGGGGAGGACAGCCAACACCGGGGAGCTGTTTTTT. Translated: CASSAGRTANTGELFF.

A word on this clone: Additional DNA sequences in this sample encode the identical CDR3. The V gene is TRBV5-5, the J gene TRBJ2-6, with D possibly being TRBD2 (5 bases). Germline-derived CDR1 and CDR2 are SGHKS and YYEKEE (reference sequence). The CDR3 contains 15 residues. V lost 0 bases, J lost 1 base, and 5 bases lay in between. CDR3 sequence reads: CASSLGGSGANVLTF. CDR3 DNA sequence: TGTGCCAGCAGCTTGGGAGGGTCTGGGGCCAACGTCCTGACTTTC.

The rearrangement links TRBV7-2 to TRBJ2-3; D tentatively fits TRBD1 or TRBD2 (6 bases each). Germline-derived CDR1 and CDR2 are SGHTA and FQGNSA. The CDR3 has 15 amino acids. V shed 4 bases and J shed 4 bases, with 15 bases lying between them. CDR3 loop: CASSSLGGRADTQYF. DNA for the CDR3: TGTGCCAGCAGCTCCTTGGGGGGCAGGGCAGATACGCAGTATTTT.

The rearrangement joins TRBV19 to TRBJ1-5, with a possible D match to TRBD1 (6 bases). Trimming took off 7 bases at V and 2 bases at J, with 12 bases between the two ends. CDR3 length equals 14 residues. Germline CDR1 LNHDA, CDR2 SQIVND (reference sequence). CDR3 protein: CASTQQGGNQPQHF. The CDR3 DNA is TGTGCCAGTACTCAACAGGGAGGCAATCAGCCCCAGCATTTT.

This chain uses TRBV7-2 with TRBJ2-4; the match to TRBD1 covers 8 bases. Germline V gene data show CDR1 as SGHTA and CDR2 as FQGNSA. With V trimmed by 0 bases and J by 6 bases, 7 bases remained unmatched. The CDR3 loop spans 16 amino acids. CDR3: CASSLAPGGTGNIQYF. The DNA for the CDR3 is TGTGCCAGCAGCTTAGCCCCAGGGGGCACTGGAAACATTCAGTACTTC.

The chain couples TRBV10-3 to TRBJ1-1; the D gene is possibly TRBD1 (5 bases). The CDR3 length is 14 residues. Trimming removed 2 bases from V and 0 bases from J, with 7 bases in between. Germline CDR1 is ENHRY and CDR2 is SYGVKD. The CDR3 bases are TGTGCCATCAGTGAGAACAGGTTGAACACTGAAGCTTTCTTT. This gives the protein CAISENRLNTEAFF.

The V gene is TRBV6-5, the J gene TRBJ1-4; D not resolved. Germline V lookup: CDR1 MNHEY, CDR2 SVGAGI. The V gene lost 2 bases and the J gene lost 0 bases, with 7 bases spanning the gap. The CDR3 is 15 amino acids. The DNA for the CDR3 is TGTGCCAGCAGTTACCTACCAGCAACTAATGAAAAACTGTTTTTT. This codes for CASSYLPATNEKLFF.

The rearrangement links TRBV28 to TRBJ2-7; D could derive from TRBD1 or TRBD2 (7 bases each). From germline, CDR1 is MDHEN and CDR2 SYDVKM. This CDR3 has 13 amino acids. The germline V and J ends were trimmed by 7 bases and 4 bases, with 14 bases remaining between them. The CDR3 DNA follows: TGTGCCAGCAAGCGACAGGGACTATACGAGCAGTACTTC. Translated, it gives CASKRQGLYEQYF.

The CDR3 coding sequence is TGTGCCAGCAGACCGGACAGGCCCCCCTACGAGCAGTACTTC. It yields the protein CASRPDRPPYEQYF. The chain employs TRBV6-5 and TRBJ2-7; 7 bases fit TRBD1. Germline V gene lookup returns CDR1 MNHEY and CDR2 SVGAGI. The CDR3 runs 14 residues. V lost 6 bases to trimming and J lost 2 bases; unmatched junction nucleotides: 7.

This clone occurred once. The chain links TRBV7-9 to TRBJ2-5; TRBD1 agrees at 10 bases. The ends lost 4 bases at V and 6 bases at J; junction bases unmatched: 5. From germline, CDR1 is SEHNR and CDR2 FQNEAQ (reference sequence). This CDR3 region has 14 residues. CDR3 DNA: TGTGCCAGCAGCTCGGGACAGGGGTTTCAGACCCAGTACTTC. Encoded protein: CASSSGQGFQTQYF.

The gene calls are TRBV2 and TRBJ2-2; D unresolved. The CDR3 is 14 residues long. The ends were cut back, 6 bases at V and 1 base at J, with 9 bases in the middle. Germline lookup yields CDR1 SNHLY and CDR2 FYNNEI. DNA for the CDR3: TGTGCCAGCAGAGTGGTGGGGAACACCGGGGAGCTGTTTTTT. Translated, it gives CASRVVGNTGELFF.

V usage is TRBV28 and J usage is TRBJ1-4; D might be TRBD1 (5 bases). Germline CDR1 and CDR2: MDHEN and SYDVKM. V dropped 7 bases and J dropped 5 bases, with 11 bases sitting between them. The CDR3 length is 13 residues. The CDR3 DNA reads as TGTGCCAGCACACCGGGACGGAATGAAAAACTGTTTTTT. Translating it yields CASTPGRNEKLFF.

The gene calls are TRBV18 and TRBJ1-3; D remains ambiguous. CDR1 is KGHSH, CDR2 LQKENI, per germline. The V end lost 5 bases, the J end lost 2 bases, and 7 bases lay between the germline ends. CDR3 length: 13 amino acids. CDR3 sequence reads: CASSSWPGNTIYF. In DNA form, the CDR3 reads TGTGCCAGCTCATCGTGGCCTGGAAACACCATATATTTT.

J is TRBJ2-5 and V is TRBV30, with 7 bases lining up with TRBD2. CDR1 is GTSNPN and CDR2 is SVGIG in the germline V gene (reference sequence). V lost 3 bases and J lost 1; bases outside the gene matches: 11. The CDR3 contains 16 residues. CDR3 sequence: CAWRPRGVAGQETQYF. In nucleotides, the CDR3 is TGTGCCTGGAGACCCCGGGGGGTAGCGGGCCAAGAGACCCAGTACTTC.

The CDR3 sequence is CASSVASAGGYYGYTF. CDR3 nucleotides: TGTGCCAGCAGCGTAGCCTCGGCAGGGGGCTACTATGGCTACACCTTC. The rearrangement uses TRBV9 and TRBJ1-2, with TRBD1 matching over 8 bases. The V gene end was trimmed by 0 bases and the J gene end by 3 bases; junction bases not matched to a gene: 7. The CDR3 extends over 16 amino acids. Germline CDR1 is SGDLS and CDR2 is YYNGEE.

The chain joins TRBV7-9 to TRBJ1-1, with a tentative D call TRBD1 (6 bases). Per germline, CDR1 SEHNR and CDR2 FQNEAQ (reference sequence). The CDR3 length is 14 residues. With 1 base removed from V and 3 bases from J, the gap between germline ends came to 9 bases. The CDR3 DNA sequence: TGTGCCAGCAGCTTAGGGACAGCCGACACTGAAGCTTTCTTT. Translating gives CASSLGTADTEAFF. The full variable domain, completed using reference TRBV7-9 and TRBJ1-1, is DTGVSQNPRHKITKRGQNVTFRCDPISEHNRLYWYRQTLGQGPEFLTYFQNEAQLEKSRLLSDRFSAERPKGSFSTLEIQRTEQGDSAMYLCASSLGTADTEAFFGQGTRLTVV.

The chain employs TRBV7-2 and TRBJ2-2, with 14 bases aligning to TRBD2. Germline loops: CDR1 SGHTA, CDR2 FQGNSA. There are 18 residues in the CDR3. J was trimmed by 5 bases and V by 4 bases; bases with no gene match: 9. The CDR3 nucleotides are TGTGCCAGCAGCTGGACGGGACTAGCGGGAGCGGAGACCGGGGAGCTGTTTTTT. Its protein is CASSWTGLAGAETGELFF.

The chain joins TRBV10-2 to TRBJ2-5, with TRBD1 matching over 10 bases. Germline V gene data show CDR1 as WSHSY and CDR2 as SAAADI. The CDR3 sequence is 15 residues long. V gave up 7 bases and J gave up 3 bases; unmatched junction bases: 8. For the CDR3, the DNA is TGCGCCAGCAACCGAGCTGGGACAGGGGAAGAGACCCAGTACTTC. Its protein is CASNRAGTGEETQYF.

The gene calls are TRBV2 and TRBJ2-2; no clear D. Germline CDR1 reads SNHLY; CDR2 reads FYNNEI. The ends were cut back, 4 bases at V and 8 bases at J, with 11 bases in the middle. This CDR3 is 13 amino acids long. CDR3 nucleotides: TGTGCCAGCAGTGCTCAAAGAAGGGGGGAGCTGTTTTTT. This gives the protein CASSAQRRGELFF.

The chain combines TRBV27 with TRBJ2-4; 7 nucleotides align to TRBD1. CDR1 and CDR2 from the germline V gene are MNHEY and SMNVEV (reference sequence). This CDR3 spans 16 amino acids. Trimming took 0 bases from V and 6 from J; bases not matched to a gene: 8. CDR3 coding DNA: TGTGCCAGCAGTTTATCTTACGTTACAGGGGTAAACATTCAGTACTTC. Amino acids: CASSLSYVTGVNIQYF.

The chain employs TRBV5-1 and TRBJ2-3; TRBD2 agrees at 9 bases. The CDR3 contains 16 residues. After removal of 3 bases from V and 2 bases from J, the junction contained 7 bases not matched to a gene. The V gene's germline CDR1 is SGHRS and CDR2 YFSETQ. This CDR3 is CASSSVAGDVTDTQYF. As DNA, the CDR3 is TGCGCCAGCAGCTCAGTAGCGGGGGACGTCACAGATACGCAGTATTTT.

The genes are TRBV7-2 and TRBJ2-5, with D perhaps TRBD2 (5 bases). With 5 bases removed from V and 5 bases from J, the gap between germline ends came to 15 bases. CDR1 and CDR2 (germline): SGHTA, FQGNSA. CDR3 length: 14 residues. The CDR3 reads CASSPRGAGETQYF. CDR3 nucleotide sequence: TGTGCCAGCAGCCCCCGGGGTGCCGGGGAGACCCAGTACTTC.